Below, one T cell receptor (beta chain) is given with its context. This clonotype was counted ten times or more. Its antigen is not yet known. Base quality data are lacking; no much larger clone is found one base away. Library method: PCR. The instrument given in TCRdb is NextSeq 500. Preparation of bulk TCR libraries followed a previously described approach, with the TCR primers listed in Table S5. Total RNA was purified with the Qiagen AllPrep DNA/RNA kit. Before any analysis, reads coming from multiple sequencing runs of the same library were combined into one pool. The original methods were these. Reads were retained only if their TCR constant sequence matched exactly, and those retained reads were trimmed to 150 nt and grouped according to their 12-nt molecular barcodes. Within each barcode group, reads were sub-clustered at a 15% Levenshtein threshold, and quality-weighted consensus sequences were built per RNA molecule. Non-functional sequences were discarded, and so were lower-count sequences lying one edit away from another sequence. Barcode sub-clusters with fewer than 20% of the maximum read count were removed, based on fitting two negative binomial distributions. TCRdb reanalyzed the raw reads on its own, using fastp at Q25 for trimming and MiXCR for clone calling, and kept in-frame beta chains. Entries that share a CDR3 protein sequence are merged under the most common genes and DNA. These V and J calls originate from TCRdb's pipeline instead of the authors' own analysis. The sample table contains about 97,000 distinct CDR3 sequences; only one count was recorded for 20% to 25% of them. Jointly, the top ten make up more than 0.8% of the sample.

Trimming at the junction amounts to 6 bases on V and 4 bases on J, and the germline ends lie 13 bases apart. The CDR3 has 15 amino acids, counting the end cysteine and phenylalanine. The only DNA kept is the CDR3, 45 bases in frame from the first base. Libraries of naive CD8 T cells were built from anywhere between about 17,000 and 1,000,000 sorted cells, with 10%, 30% or 50% of the purified RNA used. On a BD FACSAria II, naive CD8 T cells were FACS-sorted as CD8+CD4-CCR7+CD45RA+ and collected into RLT Plus buffer. Detection sensitivity was tested by spiking Jurkat RNA equal to some 11 TCR copies' worth into samples containing roughly 19,000-1,000,000 naive CD8 T cells. Enrichment of CD8 T cells was done with RosetteSep CD8+ T Cell Enrichment Cocktail plus Ficoll-Paque, and ACK red cell lysis came afterward. This entry comes from a study of molecular identifiers for immune sequencing clone quantification listed by TCRdb under 2018. Turning to the overall study: In a replicate experiment, RNA from roughly 21,000 or 96,000 naive CD8 T cells was split into five aliquots, four of which were sequenced. The study was a methods study using CD8 T cells to benchmark molecular-identifier clustering-based TCR repertoire sequencing (MIDCIRS) and TCR RNA copy counting.

Overall results and qualifications from the work: The naive libraries included spiked-in Jurkat TCR RNA (fewer than eleven copies' worth), and this RNA is not part of the donor repertoire. Highly expanded clone sizes could be underestimated because identical TCR molecules may share a barcode. When barcode sub-clustering was omitted, TCR diversity was inflated by chimeric consensus sequences, with chimeras reaching as high as 47%. Clones above 20 RNA copies held over 97% of molecules in CMV-specific effector cells but under 1% in naive cells. Modeling indicated 2.5 to 3.5 TCR RNA copies recovered per cell, compared with roughly 9.7 by digital PCR, which implies a capture efficiency of about 27%. Spiked-in Jurkat TCR RNA equal to a single cell's worth was reported to be detectable even within one million naive CD8 T cells.

The origin of this receptor is a human donor in good health. Some libraries in this study had Jurkat cell RNA spiked in. The receptor chain draws on TRBV12-3 or TRBV12-4 and TRBJ2-6, with TRBD2 tentatively as D gene (7 bases match). The specimen was naive CD8+ T cells from blood, with Jurkat cell RNA spiked in. The sample's cell subset or site, from its label and the paper: FACS-sorted CD8+CD4-CCR7+CD45RA+ naive T cells. The DNA sequence is as follows: TGTGCCAGCAGCGTACGGGGGGCCGGGGCCAACGTCCTGACTTTC. The translation is CASSVRGAGANVLTF.